One sample yielded the 18 T cell receptor beta chains listed below, sequenced in a study of shared clonotypes between healthy human individuals. TCRdb keeps only in-frame clones here, not all; method: immunoSEQ multiplex PCR. This sample has more than 2 million clones, with 85% to 95% found just once. The sequenced sample was naive CD4+ T cells sorted from blood. Subset of the sample: CD45RA+ positively selected. All receptors come from a man aged 18-30 years in good health.

This clone was picked up one time. The V call is TRBV6-1, the J call TRBJ1-5; 7 bases are shared with TRBD1. The V gene's germline CDR1 is MNHNS and CDR2 SASEGT. CDR3 length: 14 amino acids. With V trimmed by 9 bases and J by 3 bases, 8 bases remained unmatched. The CDR3 sequence: CASRVGQVNQPQHF. CDR3 DNA: TGTGCCAGTAGGGTTGGACAGGTCAATCAGCCCCAGCATTTT.

V and J are TRBV9 and TRBJ2-1; 8 nucleotides agree with TRBD2. The CDR3 loop spans 15 amino acids. V shed 0 bases, J shed 14 bases, and the junction held 13 bases outside the gene matches. CDR1 is SGDLS and CDR2 is YYNGEE in the germline V gene. The CDR3 is CASSVELEERGLEFF. The CDR3, as DNA: TGTGCCAGCAGCGTAGAATTGGAAGAGCGGGGGCTCGAGTTCTTC. Full variable domain (outside the CDR3, taken from reference TRBV9 and TRBJ2-1): DSGVTQTPKHLITATGQRVTLRCSPRSGDLSVYWYQQSLDQGLQFLIQYYNGEERAKGNILERFSAQQFPDLHSELNLSSLELGDSALYFCASSVELEERGLEFFGPGTRLTVL.

The sample holds one count of this clone. V is TRBV2 and J is TRBJ2-1; a possible D gene is TRBD1 (6 bases). CDR1 and CDR2 (germline): SNHLY, FYNNEI. Trimming took 0 bases from V and 0 from J, leaving 9 bases between them. This CDR3 is 16 amino acids long. CDR3 in DNA: TGTGCCAGCAGTGAAGCGCTGGGACACTCCTACAATGAGCAGTTCTTC. This translates into CASSEALGHSYNEQFF.

The chain carries TRBV5-1 and TRBJ2-1, with D perhaps matching TRBD2 (5 bases). The V end lost 4 bases, the J end lost 9 bases, and 23 bases lay between the germline ends. The germline V gene encodes CDR1 SGHRS and CDR2 YFSETQ. The CDR3 consists of 16 residues. The CDR3 nucleotides read TGCGCCAGCAGCCACGCGTTGGCGGGCTCTTTAGGTGAGCAGTTCTTC. It specifies CASSHALAGSLGEQFF.

This clone was seen a single time. The chain carries TRBV5-4 and TRBJ2-5; TRBD1 is a possible D gene (5 bases). The germline CDR1 and CDR2 sequences are SGHNT and YYREEE (reference sequence). Trimming removed 4 bases at V and 4 bases at J, with 23 bases between. This CDR3 contains 17 residues. The CDR3 is CASSPNRPDISPETQYF. Here the CDR3 DNA reads TGTGCCAGCAGCCCAAACCGGCCGGACATCTCTCCAGAGACCCAGTACTTC. Using reference TRBV5-4 and TRBJ2-5 for the parts outside the CDR3, the full variable domain is ETGVTQSPTHLIKTRGQQVTLRCSSQSGHNTVSWYQQALGQGPQFIFQYYREEENGRGNFPPRFSGLQFPNYSSELNVNALELDDSALYLCASSPNRPDISPETQYFGPGTRLLVL.

The V call is TRBV18, the J call TRBJ1-2; TRBD1 might be the D (6 bases). This CDR3 has 16 residues. Trimming left V 0 bases short and J 7 bases short, with 18 bases between. Germline V CDR1 and CDR2: KGHSH, LQKENI. Written as DNA, the CDR3 is TGTGCCAGCTCACCACCTAACAGGGCTGCTGGGGTTGGCTACACCTTC. This translates into CASSPPNRAAGVGYTF.

A note on this clone: Other DNA sequences within the sample encode an identical CDR3. V and J are TRBV27 and TRBJ2-7, with 11 positions matching TRBD2. The V gene end was trimmed by 6 bases and the J gene end by 3 bases; junction bases not matched to a gene: 1. Per germline, CDR1 MNHEY and CDR2 SMNVEV (reference sequence). CDR3 length equals 13 residues. The CDR3 region has the DNA TGTGCCAGCAGGACTAGCGGGATCTACGAGCAGTACTTC. Protein sequence: CASRTSGIYEQYF.

This clone was counted once. CDR3 nucleotide sequence: TGTGCCACCAGCAGAGATCGGTACAACGTCAAGTCTAACTATGGCTACACCTTC. It translates to CATSRDRYNVKSNYGYTF. The V gene is TRBV15, the J gene TRBJ1-2; D remains unclear. CDR1 and CDR2 (germline): LNHNV, YYDKDF (reference sequence). Trimming took off 0 bases at V and 0 bases at J, with 17 bases between the two ends. The CDR3 spans 18 residues. The whole variable domain, filled in from reference TRBV15 and TRBJ1-2, reads DAMVIQNPRYQVTQFGKPVTLSCSQTLNHNVMYWYQQKSSQAPKLLFHYYDKDFNNEADTPDNFQSRRPNTSFCFLDIRSPGLGDTAMYLCATSRDRYNVKSNYGYTFGSGTRLTVV.

CDR3 sequence: CASRAGTGTRGRSEPAGKLFF. For the CDR3, the DNA is TGTGCCAGCAGGGCCGGGACAGGAACTCGCGGGAGATCAGAACCTGCGGGAAAACTGTTTTTT. The chain combines TRBV2 with TRBJ1-4; 8 bases align to TRBD1. This CDR3 region has 21 residues. CDR1 is SNHLY and CDR2 is FYNNEI in the germline V gene. V dropped 6 bases and J dropped 10; count of bases not matched to a gene: 31.

The chain couples TRBV6-5 to TRBJ2-7; 8 nucleotides align to TRBD1. V was clipped by 5 bases and J by 3 bases; unmatched bases: 6. Germline assignment: CDR1 MNHEY and CDR2 SVGAGI. The CDR3 covers 14 residues. The CDR3 DNA reads as TGTGCCAGCAGTCGGCGGGACAGGTACTACGAGCAGTACTTC. The encoded protein is CASSRRDRYYEQYF.

The chain has TRBV10-3 and TRBJ2-7; D is possibly TRBD2 (5 bases). Germline V CDR1 and CDR2: ENHRY, SYGVKD. V was cut by 4 bases and J by 0 bases, with 10 bases left in between. This CDR3 region has 14 residues. Here the CDR3 reads CAISGGLSSYEQYF. The CDR3 bases are TGTGCCATCAGTGGAGGGCTGAGCTCCTACGAGCAGTACTTC.

V gene TRBV30 combines with J gene TRBJ2-7, with a possible D match to TRBD1 (5 bases). Trimming left V 5 bases short and J 0 bases short, with 11 bases between. The germline V gene encodes CDR1 GTSNPN and CDR2 SVGIG (reference sequence). The CDR3 covers 13 residues. CDR3: CAWQGVSSYEQYF. The CDR3 DNA reads TGTGCCTGGCAAGGGGTCTCCTCCTACGAGCAGTACTTC. Filled out from reference TRBV30 and TRBJ2-7, the complete variable domain reads SQTIHQWPATLVQPVGSPLSLECTVEGTSNPNLYWYRQAAGRGLQLLFYSVGIGQISSEVPQNLSASRPQDRQFILSSKKLLLSDSGFYLCAWQGVSSYEQYFGPGTRLTVT.

This rearrangement joins TRBV5-4 to TRBJ2-2, with 7 bases matching TRBD2. Losses at the gene ends were 1 base for V and 3 bases for J; bases not matched to a gene: 0. CDR1 SGHNT and CDR2 YYREEE come from the germline V gene (reference sequence). The CDR3 is 14 amino acids. The CDR3: CASSLLADTGELFF. The CDR3 nucleotides are TGTGCCAGCAGCTTGCTAGCGGACACCGGGGAGCTGTTTTTT.

V gene TRBV6-6 combines with J gene TRBJ2-5; 7 nucleotides match TRBD2. V was pared by 7 bases and J by 2 bases, with 7 bases of the junction left unmatched. CDR3 length: 14 amino acids. The V gene's germline CDR1 is MNHNY and CDR2 SVGAGI (reference sequence). Here the CDR3 DNA reads TGTGCCAGCAAGTATGGGGAGGGACAAGAGACCCAGTACTTC. This codes for CASKYGEGQETQYF.

This chain joins TRBV28 and TRBJ1-5; TRBD1 matches 8 bases. V lost 1 base to trimming and J lost 2 bases; unmatched junction nucleotides: 4. CDR1 MDHEN and CDR2 SYDVKM come from the germline V gene. The CDR3 spans 16 residues. The CDR3 is CASSLFSGGGNQPQHF. As DNA, the CDR3 is TGTGCCAGCAGTTTATTTTCAGGGGGCGGCAATCAGCCCCAGCATTTT.

The rearrangement uses TRBV27 and TRBJ1-6, with D uncertain. V lost 5 bases, J lost 3 bases, and 14 bases lay in between. Germline V gene lookup returns CDR1 MNHEY and CDR2 SMNVEV (reference sequence). This CDR3 is 16 amino acids long. CDR3 sequence reads: CASSPRTAVYNSPLHF. The CDR3 bases are TGTGCCAGCAGTCCACGGACGGCAGTCTATAATTCACCCCTCCACTTT.

The J gene is TRBJ2-2, the V gene TRBV9, with 10 bases fitting TRBD2. The V gene end was trimmed by 3 bases and the J gene end by 5 bases; junction bases not matched to a gene: 10. Germline V lookup: CDR1 SGDLS, CDR2 YYNGEE. The CDR3 has 17 residues. The CDR3 spells CASSGHLAGVGTGELFF. The CDR3 DNA reads as TGTGCCAGCAGCGGACATCTAGCGGGAGTCGGTACCGGGGAGCTGTTTTTT.

This clone was counted a single time. The chain combines TRBV6-1 with TRBJ2-7, with 7 bases that match TRBD2. Germline-derived CDR1 and CDR2 are MNHNS and SASEGT. The V gene end was trimmed by 6 bases and the J gene end by 5 bases; junction bases not matched to a gene: 10. The CDR3 consists of 14 residues. The CDR3 is CASRTGTNVNEQYF. CDR3 DNA sequence: TGTGCCAGCAGGACCGGGACTAATGTGAACGAGCAGTACTTC.